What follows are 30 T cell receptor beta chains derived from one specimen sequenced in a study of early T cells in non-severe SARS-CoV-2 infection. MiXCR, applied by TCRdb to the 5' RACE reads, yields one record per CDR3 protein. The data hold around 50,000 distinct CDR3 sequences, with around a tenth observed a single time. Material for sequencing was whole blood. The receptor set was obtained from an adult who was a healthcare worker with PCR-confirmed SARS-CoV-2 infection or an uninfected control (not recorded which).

The CDR3 loop is CSVERESQETQYF. CDR3 nucleotide sequence: TGCAGCGTCGAGCGGGAGTCCCAAGAGACCCAGTACTTC. The V gene is TRBV29-1, the J gene TRBJ2-5, with TRBD2 identical over 8 bases. V lost 6 bases, J lost 1 base, and 4 bases stayed unmatched. Per the germline V gene, CDR1 is SQVTM and CDR2 is ANQGSEA. The CDR3 covers 13 residues.

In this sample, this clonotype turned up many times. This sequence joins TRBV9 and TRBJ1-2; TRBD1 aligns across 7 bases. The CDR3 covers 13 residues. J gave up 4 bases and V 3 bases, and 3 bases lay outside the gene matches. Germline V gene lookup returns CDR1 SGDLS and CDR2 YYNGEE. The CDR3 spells CASSGDRAYGYTF. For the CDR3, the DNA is TGTGCCAGCAGCGGCGACAGGGCCTATGGCTACACCTTC. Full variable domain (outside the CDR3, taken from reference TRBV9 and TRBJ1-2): DSGVTQTPKHLITATGQRVTLRCSPRSGDLSVYWYQQSLDQGLQFLIQYYNGEERAKGNILERFSAQQFPDLHSELNLSSLELGDSALYFCASSGDRAYGYTFGSGTRLTVV.

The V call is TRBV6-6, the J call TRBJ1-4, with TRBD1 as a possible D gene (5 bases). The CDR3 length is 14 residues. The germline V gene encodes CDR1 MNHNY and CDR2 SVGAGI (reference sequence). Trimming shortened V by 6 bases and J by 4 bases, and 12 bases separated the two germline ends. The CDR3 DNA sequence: TGTGCCAGCAGGTCCAGGGAGGTTAATGAAAAACTGTTTTTT. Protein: CASRSREVNEKLFF.

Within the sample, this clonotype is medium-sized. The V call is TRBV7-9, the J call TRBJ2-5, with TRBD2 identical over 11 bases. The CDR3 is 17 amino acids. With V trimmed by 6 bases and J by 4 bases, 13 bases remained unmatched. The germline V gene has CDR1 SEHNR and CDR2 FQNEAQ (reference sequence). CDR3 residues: CASSHRTSGYEGETQYF. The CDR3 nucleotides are TGTGCCAGCAGTCATCGGACTAGCGGGTACGAGGGAGAGACCCAGTACTTC.

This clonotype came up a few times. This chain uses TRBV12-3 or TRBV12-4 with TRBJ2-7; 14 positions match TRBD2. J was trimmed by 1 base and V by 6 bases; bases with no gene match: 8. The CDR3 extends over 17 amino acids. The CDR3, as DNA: TGTGCCAGCAGCCCGGGGACTAGCGGGAGTTGGTCCTACGAGCAGTACTTC. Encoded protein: CASSPGTSGSWSYEQYF.

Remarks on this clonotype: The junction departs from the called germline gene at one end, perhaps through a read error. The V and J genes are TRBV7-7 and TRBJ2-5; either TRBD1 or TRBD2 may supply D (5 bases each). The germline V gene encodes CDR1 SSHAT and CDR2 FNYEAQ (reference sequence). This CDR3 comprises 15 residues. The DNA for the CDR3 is TGTGCTAGCAGCTCATCCCCGGGGCGCCCAGAGACCCAGTACTTC. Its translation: CASSSSPGRPETQYF.

The CDR3 protein is CASSLTGTGNEKLFF. For the CDR3, the DNA is TGTGCCAGCAGTTTAACCGGGACAGGGAATGAAAAACTGTTTTTT. The V call is TRBV13, the J call TRBJ1-4; TRBD1 aligns across 9 bases. Germline V gene lookup returns CDR1 PRHDT and CDR2 FYEKMQ (reference sequence). The CDR3 has 15 residues. The ends lost 6 bases at V and 5 bases at J; junction bases unmatched: 7.

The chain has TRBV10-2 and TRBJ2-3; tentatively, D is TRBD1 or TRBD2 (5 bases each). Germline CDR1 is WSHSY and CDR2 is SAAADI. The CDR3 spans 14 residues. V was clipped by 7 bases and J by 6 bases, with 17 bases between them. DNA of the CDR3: TGCGCCAGCAAGCTTGGCAGGGAGAGTGATACGCAGTATTTT. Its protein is CASKLGRESDTQYF.

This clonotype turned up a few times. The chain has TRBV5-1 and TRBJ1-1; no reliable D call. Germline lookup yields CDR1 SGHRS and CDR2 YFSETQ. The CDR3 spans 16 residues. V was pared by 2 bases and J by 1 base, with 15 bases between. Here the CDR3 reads CASSFNPLRGNTEAFF. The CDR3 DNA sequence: TGCGCCAGCAGCTTTAACCCTTTACGGGGGAACACTGAAGCTTTCTTT.

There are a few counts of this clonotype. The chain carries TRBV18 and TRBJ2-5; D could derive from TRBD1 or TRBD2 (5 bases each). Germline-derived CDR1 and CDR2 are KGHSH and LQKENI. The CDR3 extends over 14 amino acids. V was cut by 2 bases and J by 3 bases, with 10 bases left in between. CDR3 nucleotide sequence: TGTGCCAGCTCACCAGGGACCCCAAAAGAGACCCAGTACTTC. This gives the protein CASSPGTPKETQYF.

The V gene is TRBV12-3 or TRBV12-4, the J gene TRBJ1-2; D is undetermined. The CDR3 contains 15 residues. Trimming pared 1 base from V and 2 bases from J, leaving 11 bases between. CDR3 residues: CASSLGVGGNYGYTF. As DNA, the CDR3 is TGTGCCAGCAGTTTAGGGGTTGGCGGGAACTATGGCTACACCTTC.

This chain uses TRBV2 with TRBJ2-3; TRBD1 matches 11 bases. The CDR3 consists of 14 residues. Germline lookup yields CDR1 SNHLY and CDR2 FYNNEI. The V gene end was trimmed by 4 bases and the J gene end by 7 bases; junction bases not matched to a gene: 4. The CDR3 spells CASSADRGRYTQYF. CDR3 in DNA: TGTGCCAGCAGTGCGGACAGGGGGCGATATACGCAGTATTTT.

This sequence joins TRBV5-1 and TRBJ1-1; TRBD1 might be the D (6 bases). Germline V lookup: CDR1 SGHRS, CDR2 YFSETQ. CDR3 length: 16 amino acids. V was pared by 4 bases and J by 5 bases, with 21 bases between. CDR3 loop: CASSPQGRGLGTEAFF. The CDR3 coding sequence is TGCGCCAGCAGCCCCCAGGGCAGGGGCTTGGGGACTGAAGCTTTCTTT.

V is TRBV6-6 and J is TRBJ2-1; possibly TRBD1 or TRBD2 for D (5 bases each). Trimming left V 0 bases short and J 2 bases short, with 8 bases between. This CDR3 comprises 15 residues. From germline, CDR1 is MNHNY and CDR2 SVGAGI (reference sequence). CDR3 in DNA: TGTGCCAGCAGTTACTCGGGACCGACCTACAATGAGCAGTTCTTC. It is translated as CASSYSGPTYNEQFF.

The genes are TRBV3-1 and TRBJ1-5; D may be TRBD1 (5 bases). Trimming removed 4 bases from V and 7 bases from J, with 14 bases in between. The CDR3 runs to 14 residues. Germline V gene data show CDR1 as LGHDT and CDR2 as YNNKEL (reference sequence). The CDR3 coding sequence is TGTGCCAGCAGCCTATCAGTCGGGGCACAGCCCCAGCATTTT. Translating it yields CASSLSVGAQPQHF.

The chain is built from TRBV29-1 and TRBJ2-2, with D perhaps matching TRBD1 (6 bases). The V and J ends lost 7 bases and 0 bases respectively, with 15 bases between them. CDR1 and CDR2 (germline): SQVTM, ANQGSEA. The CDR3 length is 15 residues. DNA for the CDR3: TGCAGCGCTTCCACCGGGACACCGAACACCGGGGAGCTGTTTTTT. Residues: CSASTGTPNTGELFF.

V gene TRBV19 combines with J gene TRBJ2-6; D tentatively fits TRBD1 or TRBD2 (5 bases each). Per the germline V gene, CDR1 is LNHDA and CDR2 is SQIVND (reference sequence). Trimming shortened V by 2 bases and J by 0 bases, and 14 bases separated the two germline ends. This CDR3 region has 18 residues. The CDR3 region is CASSILLRGASGANVLTF. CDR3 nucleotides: TGTGCCAGTAGTATATTATTACGAGGGGCCTCTGGGGCCAACGTCCTGACTTTC.

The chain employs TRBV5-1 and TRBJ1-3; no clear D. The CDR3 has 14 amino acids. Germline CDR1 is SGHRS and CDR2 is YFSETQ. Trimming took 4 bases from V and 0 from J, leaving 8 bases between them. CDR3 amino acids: CASSVTSSGNTIYF. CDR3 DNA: TGCGCCAGCAGCGTGACGAGCTCTGGAAACACCATATATTTT. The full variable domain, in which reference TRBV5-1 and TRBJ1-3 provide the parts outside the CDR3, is KAGVTQTPRYLIKTRGQQVTLSCSPISGHRSVSWYQQTPGQGLQFLFEYFSETQRNKGNFPGRFSGRQFSNSRSEMNVSTLELGDSALYLCASSVTSSGNTIYFGEGSWLTVV.

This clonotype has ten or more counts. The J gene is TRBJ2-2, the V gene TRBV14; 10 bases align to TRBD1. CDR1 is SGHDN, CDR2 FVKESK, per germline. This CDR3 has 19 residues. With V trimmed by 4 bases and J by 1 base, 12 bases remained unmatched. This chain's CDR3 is CASSPRPGTGARNTGELFF. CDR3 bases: TGTGCCAGCAGCCCCCGCCCCGGGACAGGGGCTCGGAACACCGGGGAGCTGTTTTTT.

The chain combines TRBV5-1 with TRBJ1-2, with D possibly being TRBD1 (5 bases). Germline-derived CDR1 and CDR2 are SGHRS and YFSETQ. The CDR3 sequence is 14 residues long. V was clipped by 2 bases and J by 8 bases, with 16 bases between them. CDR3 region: CASSLYGTTTGYTF. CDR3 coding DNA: TGCGCCAGCAGCTTATACGGGACCACTACGGGCTACACCTTC.

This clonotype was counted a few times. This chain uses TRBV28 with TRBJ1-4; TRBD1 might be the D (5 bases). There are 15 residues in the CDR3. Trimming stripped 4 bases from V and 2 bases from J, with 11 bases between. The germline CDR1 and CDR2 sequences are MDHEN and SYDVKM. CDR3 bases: TGTGCCAGCAGTTACGGATGGGGGACTAATGAAAAACTGTTTTTT. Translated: CASSYGWGTNEKLFF.

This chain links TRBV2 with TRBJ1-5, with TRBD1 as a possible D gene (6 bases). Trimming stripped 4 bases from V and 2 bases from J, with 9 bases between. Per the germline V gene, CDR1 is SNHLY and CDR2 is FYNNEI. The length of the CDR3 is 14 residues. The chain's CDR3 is CASSAQGRNQPQHF. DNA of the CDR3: TGTGCCAGCAGTGCCCAGGGGCGCAATCAGCCCCAGCATTTT.

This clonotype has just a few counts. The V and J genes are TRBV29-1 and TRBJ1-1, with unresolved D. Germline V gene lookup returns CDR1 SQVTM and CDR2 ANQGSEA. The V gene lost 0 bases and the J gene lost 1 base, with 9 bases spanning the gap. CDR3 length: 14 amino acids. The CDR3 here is CSVEDLNRNTEAFF. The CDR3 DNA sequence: TGCAGCGTTGAAGATCTGAACAGGAACACTGAAGCTTTCTTT.

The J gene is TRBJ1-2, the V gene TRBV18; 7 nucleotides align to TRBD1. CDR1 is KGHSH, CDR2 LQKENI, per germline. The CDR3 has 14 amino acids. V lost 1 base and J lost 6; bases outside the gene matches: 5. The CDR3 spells CASSPLLTGDGYTF. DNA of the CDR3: TGTGCCAGCTCACCACTTTTAACAGGGGATGGCTACACCTTC.

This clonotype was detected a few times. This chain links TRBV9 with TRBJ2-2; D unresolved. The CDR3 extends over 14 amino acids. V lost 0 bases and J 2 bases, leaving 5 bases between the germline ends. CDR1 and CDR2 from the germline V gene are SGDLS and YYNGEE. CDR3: CASSVAANTGELFF. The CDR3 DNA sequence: TGTGCCAGCAGCGTAGCCGCCAACACCGGGGAGCTGTTTTTT. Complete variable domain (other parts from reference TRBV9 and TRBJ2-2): DSGVTQTPKHLITATGQRVTLRCSPRSGDLSVYWYQQSLDQGLQFLIQYYNGEERAKGNILERFSAQQFPDLHSELNLSSLELGDSALYFCASSVAANTGELFFGEGSRLTVL.

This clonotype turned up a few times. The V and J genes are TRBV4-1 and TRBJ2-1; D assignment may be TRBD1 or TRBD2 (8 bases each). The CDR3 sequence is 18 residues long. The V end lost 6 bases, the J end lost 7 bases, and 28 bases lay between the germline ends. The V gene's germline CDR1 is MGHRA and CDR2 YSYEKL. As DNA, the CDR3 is TGCGCCAGCAGTTACAGGGGGGCATTAGCGGGGAAGAAGAATGAGCAGTTCTTC. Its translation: CASSYRGALAGKKNEQFF.

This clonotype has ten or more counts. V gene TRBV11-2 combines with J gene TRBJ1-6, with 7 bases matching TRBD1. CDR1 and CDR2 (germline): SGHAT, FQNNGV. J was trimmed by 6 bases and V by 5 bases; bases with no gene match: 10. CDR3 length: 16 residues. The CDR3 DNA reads TGTGCCAGCAGCGTCCTGGGACAGACCACTAATTCACCCCTCCACTTT. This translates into CASSVLGQTTNSPLHF.

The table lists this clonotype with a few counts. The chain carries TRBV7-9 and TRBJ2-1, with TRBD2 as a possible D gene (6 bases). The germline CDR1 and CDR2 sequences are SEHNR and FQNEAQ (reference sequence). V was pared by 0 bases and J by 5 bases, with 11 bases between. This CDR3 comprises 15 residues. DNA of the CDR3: TGTGCCAGCAGCTTAGCCGGGGGAGATAACAATGAGCAGTTCTTC. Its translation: CASSLAGGDNNEQFF.

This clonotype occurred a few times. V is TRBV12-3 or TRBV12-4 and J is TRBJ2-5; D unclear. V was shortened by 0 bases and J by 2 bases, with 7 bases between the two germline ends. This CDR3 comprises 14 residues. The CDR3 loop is CASSLAPRQETQYF. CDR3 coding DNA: TGTGCCAGCAGTTTAGCCCCCCGTCAAGAGACCCAGTACTTC.

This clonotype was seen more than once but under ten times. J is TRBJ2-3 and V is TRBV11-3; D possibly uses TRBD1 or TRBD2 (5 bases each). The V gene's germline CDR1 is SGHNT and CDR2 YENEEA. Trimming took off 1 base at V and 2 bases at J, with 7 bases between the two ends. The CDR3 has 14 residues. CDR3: CASSLGGNTDTQYF. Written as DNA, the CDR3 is TGTGCCAGCAGCTTAGGGGGGAACACAGATACGCAGTATTTT.